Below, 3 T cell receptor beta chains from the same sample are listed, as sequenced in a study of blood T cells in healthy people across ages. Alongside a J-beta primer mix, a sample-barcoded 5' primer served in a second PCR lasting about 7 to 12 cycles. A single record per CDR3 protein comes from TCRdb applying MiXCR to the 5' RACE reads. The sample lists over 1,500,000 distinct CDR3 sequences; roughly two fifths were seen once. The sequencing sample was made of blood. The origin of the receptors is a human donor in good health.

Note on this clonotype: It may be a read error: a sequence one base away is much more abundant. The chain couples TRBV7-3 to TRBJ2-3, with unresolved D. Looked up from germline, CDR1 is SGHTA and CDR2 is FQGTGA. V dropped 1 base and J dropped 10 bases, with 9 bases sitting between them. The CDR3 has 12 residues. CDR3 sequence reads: CASSLNPDAQYF. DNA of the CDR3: TGTGCCAGCAGCTTAAATCCCGATGCGCAGTATTTT.

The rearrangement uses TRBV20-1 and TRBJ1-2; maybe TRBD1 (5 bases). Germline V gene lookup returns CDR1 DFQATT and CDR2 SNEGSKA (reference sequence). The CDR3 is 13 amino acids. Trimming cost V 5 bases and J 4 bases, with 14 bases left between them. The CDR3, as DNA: TGCAGTGCTGGGGGGGGAAATAGCTATGGCTACACCTTC. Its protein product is CSAGGGNSYGYTF.

The CDR3: CASSSTDGWGTDTQYF. CDR3 sequence (DNA): TGTGCCAGCAGTTCGACGGACGGATGGGGGACAGATACGCAGTATTTT. This chain connects TRBV28 to TRBJ2-3, with D perhaps given as TRBD1 or TRBD2 (5 bases each). The V and J ends lost 4 bases and 3 bases respectively, with 17 bases between them. The CDR3 loop spans 16 amino acids. Germline lookup yields CDR1 MDHEN and CDR2 SYDVKM.